This T cell receptor beta chain stems from a study of OX40 agonist ivuxolimab in advanced cancers. The wider study: With a range of about 23 to 90, age averaged approximately 54 years, and 75% to 90% were male.

Here immunoSEQ multiplex PCR was the method, and the copy in TCRdb shows in-frame clones only, minus some. The table includes about 79,000 clones, less than 95% detected once. The CDR3 runs 13 residues. V was clipped by 5 bases and J by 1 base, with 8 bases between them. Per the germline V gene, CDR1 is KGHSH and CDR2 is LQKENI. The sequence was collected from an adult with an advanced solid tumor such as melanoma, head and neck, liver or kidney cancer. This sample comprised CD4+ or CD8+ T cells sorted from blood, obtained in a trial of the OX40 agonist ivuxolimab. The V call is TRBV18, the J call TRBJ1-1; D uncertain. The CDR3 DNA sequence: TGTGCCAGCTCAGGAGTAGAGAACACTGAAGCTTTCTTT. As protein: CASSGVENTEAFF.